This TCR beta chain was captured by sequencing in a study of blood T cell repertoires in COVID-19. Using immunoSEQ multiplex PCR, the repertoire was profiled, and TCRdb retains in-frame clones only, with some absent. The repertoire has about 140,000 clones, approximately 87% of them found once; the top ten carry about 4.3%. V was shortened by 3 bases and J by 1 base, with 8 bases between the two germline ends. This CDR3 has 13 residues. Germline V lookup: CDR1 SGDLS, CDR2 YYNGEE. The receptor was derived from a woman between 40 and 55 years old with acute or convalescent COVID-19. Sequencing was carried out using peripheral blood. This chain uses TRBV9 with TRBJ2-7, with a possible D match to TRBD1 (5 bases). CDR3 loop: CASSADSSYEQYF. The CDR3 bases are TGTGCCAGCAGCGCCGACAGTTCCTACGAGCAGTACTTC. The entire variable domain, with the rest obtained from reference TRBV9 and TRBJ2-7, is as follows: DSGVTQTPKHLITATGQRVTLRCSPRSGDLSVYWYQQSLDQGLQFLIQYYNGEERAKGNILERFSAQQFPDLHSELNLSSLELGDSALYFCASSADSSYEQYFGPGTRLTVT.